The clone carrying this TCR beta chain was recorded many times. RNA transcripts provided the source from which TCR beta CDR3 regions were amplified. The TCR CDR3 was amplified in a first-round RT-PCR using the HTBI primer set. TCRdb re-called the multiplex PCR reads through MiXCR, storing one row per CDR3 protein. The sample has around 490,000 distinct CDR3 sequences, about 20% seen once. Germline V gene lookup returns CDR1 SGHRS and CDR2 YFSETQ. The CDR3 is 12 amino acids. V was clipped by 2 bases and J by 6 bases, with 7 bases between them. The data stem from a study of T cells in Graves' hyperthyroidism and ophthalmopathy. Every diagnosis used clinical symptoms, serum thyroxine and TRAb, thyroid ultrasound and orbital computed tomography. From more than 9.5 ml of fresh peripheral blood, PBMCs were isolated.

The chain carries TRBV5-1 and TRBJ2-3; D uncertain. Sequencing was done on a sample of blood. The receptor's source is a man aged 35 to 55 with Graves' ophthalmopathy. The CDR3 nucleotides read TGCGCCAGCAGCTTCTCCCAGGATACGCAGTATTTT. This sequence encodes CASSFSQDTQYF.